A single T cell receptor beta chain is shown here with its context. Its cognate antigen is unknown. These data belong to a study of T cell responses to AZD1222 COVID-19 vaccine. This CDR3 has 14 residues. Trimming took off 4 bases at V and 5 bases at J, with 12 bases between the two ends. The V gene's germline CDR1 is LNHDA and CDR2 SQIVND (reference sequence). The repertoire was sequenced with immunoSEQ multiplex PCR; TCRdb's copy has only in-frame clones and lacks some. This sample carries roughly 140,000 clones, about nine tenths of them seen once, and the ten largest clones take approximately 2%. Points from the study as a whole: The repertoires were collected only after the peak T cell response. Close to half of spike-specific TCRs reportedly recognize unmutated variant regions. Compared with day 0, the breadth and depth of the Spike-specific TCR repertoire rose significantly after two doses of AZD1222.

This sequence originates from an adult in good health. The starting material was peripheral blood, obtained on day 0 of AZD1222 vaccination. V is TRBV19 and J is TRBJ1-5, with D maybe TRBD1 (5 bases). The CDR3 loop is CASSTRWGDQPQHF. In nucleotides, the CDR3 is TGTGCCAGTAGTACACGGTGGGGGGATCAGCCCCAGCATTTT.